This T cell receptor beta chain emerged from a study of blood T cell repertoires in COVID-19. Study overall: Collection of acute and convalescent COVID-19 samples took place in the United States, Italy and Spain. From T cells, B-cell-depleted T cells, or PBMCs came the material, which was cDNA or gDNA.

Per the original data handling: Researchers report that nucleated cell counts were estimated from reference gene primer amplification. Using immunoSEQ multiplex PCR, the repertoire was profiled, and TCRdb retains in-frame clones only, with some absent. V and J calls and clone size are given by that table; D and trimming were obtained from the DNA. This table has about 150,000 clones, 75% to 90% appearing once. J was trimmed by 5 bases and V by 1 base; bases with no gene match: 7. The CDR3 spans 15 residues. Looked up from germline, CDR1 is SGHRS and CDR2 is YFSETQ. The chain uses TRBV5-1 and TRBJ1-1, with 8 bases identical to TRBD1. This TCR was recovered from a woman aged 70 to 79 with acute or convalescent COVID-19. The sequenced material came from peripheral blood. This CDR3 reads CASSLFPDRETEAFF. CDR3 coding DNA: TGCGCCAGCAGCTTGTTTCCGGACAGGGAGACTGAAGCTTTCTTT.